Described below is a single TCR beta chain sequence and its context. Per germline, CDR1 SGHDT and CDR2 YYEEEE. The CDR3 contains 16 residues. The V and J ends lost 4 bases and 5 bases respectively, with 16 bases between them. This sample stems from a study of preoperative IRX-2 immunotherapy in early breast cancer. Treatment defined: preoperative locoregional IRX-2 cytokine immunotherapy. Preoperative locoregional IRX-2 cytokine immunotherapy was tested in the phase Ib source study. The data were produced by immunoSEQ multiplex PCR, yet TCRdb's version contains in-frame clones alone and is incomplete. The table has tens of thousands of clones, 95% seen once.

This clonotype originated in a human donor with breast cancer. The sequencing used tumor tissue, collected after IRX-2 immunotherapy. The V and J genes are TRBV5-6 and TRBJ1-6; TRBD1 might be the D (5 bases). This CDR3 reads CASSGGLGGNNSPLHF. DNA for the CDR3: TGTGCCAGCAGCGGGGGGTTGGGGGGAAATAATTCACCCCTCCACTTT.